A selection of T cell receptor beta chains follows, all from one sample in a study of metastatic and nonmetastatic thyroid tumors. TCRdb used MiXCR to call clones anew from the PCR reads. The data contain about 8,400 clones, approximately 33% of them singletons. Input material: tumor tissue. Receptors originate from a female donor with papillary thyroid cancer or a benign thyroid nodule (not recorded which). Some clones in this sample may be carry-over from other donors' samples. Each CDR3 is given with its conserved first and last residue. A D gene is named only where the DNA matches it firmly.

>TRBJ2-3|TRBD1|TRBV6-1
CASTSGQGATDTQYF
>TRBJ2-5|TRBD1|TRBV28
CASSFQGAGPRETQYF
>TRBJ2-7|.|TRBV6-5
CASSYWLVGNYEQYF
>TRBJ2-7|TRBD2|TRBV28
CASSLTSGSEQYF
>TRBJ2-7|.|TRBV11-2
CASSLDRPNEQYF
>TRBJ1-1|.|TRBV10-3
CASKDLENTESFF
>TRBJ2-7|.|TRBV15
CATSTPESGHADYEQYF
>TRBJ2-5|.|TRBV7-2
CASSLAEAHGVLLETQYF
>TRBJ2-7|TRBD1|TRBV6-2/TRBV6-3
CASSYWGQSYEQYF
>TRBJ1-2|.|TRBV6-2/TRBV6-3
CASSYGRFNYGYTF
>TRBJ1-1|.|TRBV6-2/TRBV6-3
CASSYSTVSPEAFF
>TRBJ1-6|.|TRBV5-1
CASSLGPQGRNNSPLHF
>TRBJ1-3|TRBD1|TRBV12-3/TRBV12-4
CASSLGQIGNTIYF
>TRBJ2-7|.|TRBV10-3
CAISVGPSYEQYF
>TRBJ2-5|TRBD2|TRBV18
CASSRRASAGGSETQYF
>TRBJ1-1|TRBD1|TRBV12-3/TRBV12-4
CASSSTRGDTEAFF
>TRBJ2-3|TRBD2|TRBV3-1
CASSQDAGLAGADTQYF
>TRBJ2-7|.|TRBV10-3
CAISAGGQSYEQYF
>TRBJ1-1|.|TRBV28
CASSLGWEAFF
>TRBJ2-2|.|TRBV27
CASSLWAGELFF
>TRBJ1-1|.|TRBV7-9
CASRRTGLTEAFF
>TRBJ2-1|TRBD2|TRBV6-5
CASSYSPGRNEQFF
>TRBJ1-2|.|TRBV5-1
CASSLLGIAGYTF
>TRBJ1-1|.|TRBV4-2
CASSPYPGGGENTEAFF
>TRBJ1-2|.|TRBV28
CATQAGYGYTF
>TRBJ1-5|.|TRBV28
CASSLRGLPHQPQHF
>TRBJ1-2|.|TRBV20-1
CSAPQAANYGYTF
>TRBJ2-1|TRBD2|TRBV5-1
CASSQLAEEYNEQFF
>TRBJ2-7|TRBD2|TRBV2
CASSEGLAGGYEQYF
>TRBJ2-2|.|TRBV6-4
CASSEVLNTGELFF
>TRBJ2-7|.|TRBV4-2
CASSQMGEQYF
>TRBJ2-7|.|TRBV6-1
CASGSYPDYRKDEQYF
>TRBJ2-7|TRBD2|TRBV9
CASSVDPAGTYEQYF
>TRBJ2-2|TRBD2|TRBV27
CASSSGLAPGELFF
>TRBJ2-7|TRBD2|TRBV15
CATSGLAGEEQYF
>TRBJ2-3|.|TRBV28
CASSPLGDTQYF
>TRBJ2-7|.|TRBV6-1
CASSWDILSYEQYF
>TRBJ1-1|TRBD1|TRBV2
CASADRAMNTEAFF
>TRBJ2-1|.|TRBV2
CATGGTGVANEQFF
>TRBJ1-2|TRBD1|TRBV19
CASSRDRASYGYTF
>TRBJ2-2|TRBD1|TRBV2
CASSSTGVGELFF
>TRBJ2-7|TRBD1|TRBV6-1
CASGRASGQGLYEQYF
>TRBJ1-6|.|TRBV12-3/TRBV12-4
CASSFSNRSPLHF
>TRBJ2-5|TRBD2|TRBV7-9
CASSPDGAGVMTQYF
>TRBJ2-1|TRBD2|TRBV24-1
CATSDTPGLAGGWEQFF
>TRBJ2-2|.|TRBV12-3/TRBV12-4
CASSRGGMRTGELFF
>TRBJ2-2|.|TRBV12-3/TRBV12-4
CASSPTALTGPKLFF
>TRBJ2-7|.|TRBV4-3
CASSQEYDSSYEQYF
>TRBJ2-7|.|TRBV27
CASSGTGSYEQYF
>TRBJ2-5|.|TRBV10-2
CASSEFGQETQYF
>TRBJ1-2|.|TRBV5-4
CASSLRTDYGYTF
>TRBJ1-2|TRBD1|TRBV6-2/TRBV6-3
CASSYLGQVANYGYTF
>TRBJ2-6|TRBD1|TRBV11-3
CASSSGTGSGANVLTF
>TRBJ2-2|.|TRBV28
CASSLWGRSNTGELFF
>TRBJ2-2|TRBD1|TRBV2
CASSGTGGISGINTGELFF
>TRBJ2-3|.|TRBV5-1
CASSLGGGEFSDTQYF
>TRBJ1-2|TRBD1|TRBV20-1
CSARDKGKGAHYGYTF
>TRBJ2-1|TRBD2|TRBV28
CASSFVGLAGYNEQFF
>TRBJ2-7|TRBD2|TRBV7-6
CASSQASGEQYF